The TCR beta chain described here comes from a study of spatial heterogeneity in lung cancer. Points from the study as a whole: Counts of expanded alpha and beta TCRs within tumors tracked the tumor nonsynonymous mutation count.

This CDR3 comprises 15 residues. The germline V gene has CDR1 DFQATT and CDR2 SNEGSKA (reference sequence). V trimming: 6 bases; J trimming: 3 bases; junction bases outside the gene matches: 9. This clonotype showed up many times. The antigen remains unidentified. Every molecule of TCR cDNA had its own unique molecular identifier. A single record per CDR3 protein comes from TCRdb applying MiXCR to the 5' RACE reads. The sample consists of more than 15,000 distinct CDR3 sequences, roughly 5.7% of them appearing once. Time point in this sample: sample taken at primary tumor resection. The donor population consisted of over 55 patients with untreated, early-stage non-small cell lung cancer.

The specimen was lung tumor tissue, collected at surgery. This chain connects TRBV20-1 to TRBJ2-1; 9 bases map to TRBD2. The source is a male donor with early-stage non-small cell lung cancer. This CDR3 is CSAIPAGGRYNEQFF. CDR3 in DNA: TGCAGTGCGATACCAGCGGGGGGACGCTACAATGAGCAGTTCTTC.